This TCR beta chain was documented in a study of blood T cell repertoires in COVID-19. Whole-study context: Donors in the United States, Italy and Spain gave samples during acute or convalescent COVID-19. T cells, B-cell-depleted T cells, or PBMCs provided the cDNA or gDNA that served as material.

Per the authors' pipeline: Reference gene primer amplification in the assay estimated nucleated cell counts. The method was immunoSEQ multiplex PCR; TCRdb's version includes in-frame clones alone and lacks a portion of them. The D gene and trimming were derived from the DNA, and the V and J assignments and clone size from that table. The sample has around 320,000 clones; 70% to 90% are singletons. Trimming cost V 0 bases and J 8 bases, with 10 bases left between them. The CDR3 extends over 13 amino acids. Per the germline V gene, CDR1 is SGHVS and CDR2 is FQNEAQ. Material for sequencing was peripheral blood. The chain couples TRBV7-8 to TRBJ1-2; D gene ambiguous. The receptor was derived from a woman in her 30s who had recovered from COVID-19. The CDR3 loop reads CASSLANSRGYTF. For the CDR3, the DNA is TGTGCCAGCAGCTTAGCAAATAGTCGGGGCTACACCTTC.